This T cell receptor (beta chain) appears in the sequencing data of a study of blood T cell repertoires in COVID-19 (dated by TCRdb to about 2020). With respect to the entire study: Samples from collaborators originated in the United States, Italy and Spain and spanned both the acute and convalescent phases of COVID-19. The material from the prospective study consisted of cDNA or gDNA derived from T cells, B-cell-depleted T cells, or PBMCs. Subjects who had been exposed to COVID-19, were actively infected with it, or had recovered from it provided the deeply sampled blood TCRbeta repertoires that made up the dataset. A freely available public database, intended as a resource for researchers studying the immune response to SARS-CoV-2, is where the repertoires were released. The samples were drawn from the first 160 participants of the ongoing ImmuneRACE study and from some 1,300 subjects provided by 6 global collaborators. A de-identified subject ID, COVID-19 status, age in years and sex were almost always included in the sample metadata. Where HLA class I and class II types were available, the types were taken from metadata supplied by the sample provider, not from assay-based typing.

Overall study results and their limits: The quantity of clinical and demographic metadata differed by source and by participant and was supplied without curation.

Each collaborating institution followed its own protocols to collect whole blood in K2EDTA tubes. For TCRbeta analysis, collaborators shipped samples as frozen whole blood, isolated PBMCs, or DNA extracted from either of those sample types. TCRbeta CDR3 regions were amplified from genomic DNA using the immunoSEQ Assay, a bias-controlled multiplex PCR. As for the authors' bioinformatics: The number of nucleated cells in each sample was estimated from the amplification of reference gene primers within the assay. To quantify the absolute abundance of each unique TCRbeta CDR3 rearrangement, sequence reads were collapsed and filtered. For each sample, productive Simpson clonality was calculated as the square root of Simpson's diversity index across productive rearrangements. Sourced from immuneACCESS, this table was stored by TCRdb with only in-frame sequences that have V and J called. A share of the clones is absent; for the studies checked, an unresolved V gene accounts for under half, and the remainder has no known explanation. V, J and clone size are taken as reported in that table, and D and trimming were inferred from the DNA itself. In all, the sample holds about 74,000 clones, and 70% to 90% of those were seen once. The top ten hold less than 2% of the sample.

V gives up 1 base and J gives up 2 bases, and the segment between their germline ends measures 12 bases. CDR1 and CDR2 were assigned from the germline V gene as MNHNS and SASEGT. The CDR3 starts with the cysteine, ends with the phenylalanine, and has 15 residues. Of all the DNA, just the CDR3 is kept, 45 bases in frame from base 1. Remarks on this clone: It has no known antigen specificity. No base-level quality is on record; no much larger clone is a single base apart.

This TCR derives from a woman older than 75 with active or convalescent COVID-19. The chain couples TRBV6-1 to TRBJ2-7; TRBD2 is perhaps the D gene, given 5 matching bases. The specimen was peripheral blood. The CDR3 amino acid sequence is: CASSEGLADTYEQYF. Here is the DNA: TGTGCCAGCAGTGAAGGGCTAGCTGATACCTACGAGCAGTACTTC.